Sequencing of this T cell receptor beta chain was carried out in a study of blood T cell repertoires in COVID-19. Using immunoSEQ multiplex PCR, the repertoire was profiled, and TCRdb retains in-frame clones only, with some absent. The table lists 200,000 to 300,000 clones, 88% of them singletons. The V end lost 6 bases, the J end lost 5 bases, and 13 bases lay between the germline ends. The CDR3 contains 13 residues. Germline CDR1 is LNHDA and CDR2 is SQIVND (reference sequence). The source of this sequence is a woman in her 40s with acute COVID-19. Sequenced material: PBMCs or T cells enriched from blood (not recorded which). This chain joins TRBV19 and TRBJ1-2; D call uncertain. The chain's CDR3 is CASRLRVNYGYTF. The CDR3 DNA reads TGTGCCAGTAGGCTTCGGGTAAATTATGGCTACACCTTC.